This passage covers 2 T cell receptor beta chains from one sample sequenced in a study of blood T cell repertoires in COVID-19. Only in-frame clones appear in the TCRdb table, and some are missing; sequencing was by immunoSEQ multiplex PCR. The sample yields some 71,000 clones, under 90% seen once. Sequencing was performed on peripheral blood. These receptor sequences come from a man aged 45-65 years with COVID-19, enrolled during active disease.

The V call is TRBV19, the J call TRBJ1-6; tentatively, D is TRBD1 (6 bases). The CDR3 covers 16 residues. The V gene's germline CDR1 is LNHDA and CDR2 SQIVND (reference sequence). The V end lost 0 bases, the J end lost 8 bases, and 14 bases lay between the germline ends. The CDR3 region has the DNA TGTGCCAGTAGTATAGAAACAGGGATTGGCGATTCACCCCTCCACTTT. The encoded protein is CASSIETGIGDSPLHF. The variable domain in full, completed from reference TRBV19 and TRBJ1-6, reads DGGITQSPKYLFRKEGQNVTLSCEQNLNHDAMYWYRQDPGQGLRLIYYSQIVNDFQKGDIAEGYSVSREKKESFPLTVTSAQKNPTAFYLCASSIETGIGDSPLHFGNGTRLTVT.

This sequence joins TRBV29-1 and TRBJ2-5, with D possibly TRBD2 on 6 matching bases. V was cut by 4 bases and J by 5 bases, with 11 bases left in between. Germline-derived CDR1 and CDR2 are SQVTM and ANQGSEA. The CDR3 sequence is 12 residues long. CDR3 coding DNA: TGCAGCGTTGGGGCGGGGCCCGAGACCCAGTACTTC. Protein: CSVGAGPETQYF.